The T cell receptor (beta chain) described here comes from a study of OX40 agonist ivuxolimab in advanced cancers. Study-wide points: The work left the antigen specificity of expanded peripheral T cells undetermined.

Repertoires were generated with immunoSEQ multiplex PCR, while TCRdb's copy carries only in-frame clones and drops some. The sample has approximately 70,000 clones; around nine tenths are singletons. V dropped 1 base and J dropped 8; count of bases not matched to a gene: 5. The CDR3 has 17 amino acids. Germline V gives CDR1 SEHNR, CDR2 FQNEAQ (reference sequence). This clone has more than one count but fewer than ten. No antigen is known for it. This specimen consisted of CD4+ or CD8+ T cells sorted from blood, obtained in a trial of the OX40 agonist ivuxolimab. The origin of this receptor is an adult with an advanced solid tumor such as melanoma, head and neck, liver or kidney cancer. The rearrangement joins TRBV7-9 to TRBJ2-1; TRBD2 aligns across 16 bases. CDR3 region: CASSLGGTSGRAYEQFF. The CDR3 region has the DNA TGTGCCAGCAGCTTAGGAGGGACTAGCGGGAGGGCCTATGAGCAGTTCTTC.